Each of the 16 T cell receptor beta chains below was sequenced from the same sample in a study of cytomegalovirus exposure and HLA in healthy donors. Amplification used 60 Vbeta primers and 13 Jbeta primers. The data were produced by immunoSEQ multiplex PCR, yet TCRdb's version contains in-frame clones alone and is incomplete. The table has approximately 110,000 clones, about 80% seen once. Source material: PBMCs. These receptors were obtained from a man between 45 and 60 years old in good health and CMV-seropositive.

The chain has TRBV6-1 and TRBJ1-2; 11 bases map to TRBD1. The CDR3 is 14 amino acids. Germline V lookup: CDR1 MNHNS, CDR2 SASEGT. With V trimmed by 10 bases and J by 3 bases, 7 bases remained unmatched. In DNA, the CDR3 is TGTGCCATCCTCCGGACAGGGGGCCACTATGGCTACACCTTC. Translation gives CAILRTGGHYGYTF.

The CDR3 protein is CSVGSFEGDEQYF. The CDR3 nucleotides read TGCAGCGTTGGATCCTTCGAGGGCGACGAGCAGTACTTC. The rearrangement links TRBV29-1 to TRBJ2-7, with TRBD2 as a possible D gene (5 bases). V was trimmed by 4 bases and J by 5 bases, leaving 15 bases between them. CDR3 length: 13 residues. Germline CDR1 is SQVTM and CDR2 is ANQGSEA.

V gene TRBV6-1 combines with J gene TRBJ1-5; TRBD1 matches at 8 bases. Germline assignment: CDR1 MNHNS and CDR2 SASEGT. V lost 6 bases, J lost 3 bases, and 4 bases stayed unmatched. This CDR3 has 14 amino acids. The CDR3 loop is CASSRGQVNQPQHF. The CDR3 region has the DNA TGTGCCAGCAGCCGGGGACAGGTCAATCAGCCCCAGCATTTT.

This clone was recorded a few times. V gene TRBV5-4 combines with J gene TRBJ2-3, with 9 bases identical to TRBD2. The CDR3 spans 15 residues. Trimming at V came to 0 bases and at J to 4 bases, leaving 3 bases not matched to a gene. Germline V gene data show CDR1 as SGHNT and CDR2 as YYREEE (reference sequence). CDR3 protein: CASSLGLAAADTQYF. CDR3 sequence (DNA): TGTGCCAGCAGCTTGGGACTAGCGGCGGCAGATACGCAGTATTTT. Complete variable domain (other parts from reference TRBV5-4 and TRBJ2-3): ETGVTQSPTHLIKTRGQQVTLRCSSQSGHNTVSWYQQALGQGPQFIFQYYREEENGRGNFPPRFSGLQFPNYSSELNVNALELDDSALYLCASSLGLAAADTQYFGPGTRLTVL.

This chain links TRBV7-9 with TRBJ2-1; D might be TRBD2 (5 bases). V was cut by 5 bases and J by 8 bases, with 10 bases left in between. Germline-derived CDR1 and CDR2 are SEHNR and FQNEAQ (reference sequence). The CDR3 extends over 12 amino acids. CDR3 coding DNA: TGTGCCAGCAGCCGGGGTATCGATGAGCAGTTCTTC. Protein: CASSRGIDEQFF.

The V and J genes are TRBV29-1 and TRBJ1-5, with D possibly being TRBD1 (6 bases). CDR1 is SQVTM, CDR2 ANQGSEA, per germline. The CDR3 consists of 13 residues. This CDR3 reads CSALDSSNQPQHF. CDR3 DNA sequence: TGCAGTGCTCTGGACAGTTCTAATCAGCCCCAGCATTTT.

The chain is built from TRBV6-5 and TRBJ1-2, with TRBD1 matching 7 bases. This CDR3 comprises 14 residues. V dropped 6 bases and J dropped 2; count of bases not matched to a gene: 6. Germline V gene lookup returns CDR1 MNHEY and CDR2 SVGAGI. The CDR3 sequence: CASRTEGANYGYTF. CDR3 in DNA: TGTGCCAGCAGGACGGAGGGGGCGAACTATGGCTACACCTTC.

This clone was picked up a small number of times. This rearrangement joins TRBV5-1 to TRBJ1-1; a weak D match, TRBD1 (5 bases). V lost 5 bases and J lost 1, with 12 bases in between. Per germline, CDR1 SGHRS and CDR2 YFSETQ. This CDR3 region has 14 residues. The CDR3, as DNA: TGCGCCAGCAGATGGGTCGGGGGGAACACTGAAGCTTTCTTT. This sequence encodes CASRWVGGNTEAFF.

This clone was found a few times. V usage is TRBV28 and J usage is TRBJ2-1; a weak D match, TRBD1 (6 bases). The germline V gene has CDR1 MDHEN and CDR2 SYDVKM. CDR3 size: 15 residues. V was cut by 5 bases and J by 0 bases, with 11 bases left in between. The CDR3 nucleotides read TGTGCCAGCAGTCGAAGACAGGTCTCCTACAATGAGCAGTTCTTC. Its protein product is CASSRRQVSYNEQFF.

The chain combines TRBV5-6 with TRBJ2-5, with a possible D match to TRBD1 (5 bases). Germline V CDR1 and CDR2: SGHDT, YYEEEE. Trimming pared 1 base from V and 3 bases from J, leaving 16 bases between. The length of the CDR3 is 16 residues. Written as DNA, the CDR3 is TGTGCCAGCAGCTTGACGATCCGGGTGGACAAAGAGACCCAGTACTTC. Translating gives CASSLTIRVDKETQYF.

J is TRBJ2-5 and V is TRBV4-1, with no clear D. The DNA end is more similar to TRBJ2-7, so the J call may be wrong. From germline, CDR1 is MGHRA and CDR2 YSYEKL. The CDR3 contains 16 residues. The CDR3: CASSHRLGPRSYEQYF. For the CDR3, the DNA is TGCGCCAGCAGCCACCGACTTGGCCCAAGATCCTACGAGCAGTACTTC.

This clone was recorded only once. V and J are TRBV28 and TRBJ2-4, with a possible D match to TRBD1 (6 bases). The CDR3 loop spans 16 amino acids. The germline CDR1 and CDR2 sequences are MDHEN and SYDVKM. V shed 0 bases and J shed 3 bases, with 12 bases lying between them. This CDR3 is CASSLWQGLDKNIQYF. The DNA for the CDR3 is TGTGCCAGCAGTTTATGGCAGGGGCTCGACAAAAACATTCAGTACTTC.

The table lists this clone with a few counts. The CDR3 region is CASIWKLGGSDTQYF. CDR3 sequence (DNA): TGTGCCAGCATCTGGAAACTTGGCGGATCAGATACGCAGTATTTT. The chain couples TRBV6-1 to TRBJ2-3; no firm D call. V gave up 7 bases and J gave up 4 bases, with 18 bases separating them. CDR1 and CDR2 from the germline V gene are MNHNS and SASEGT. The CDR3 length is 15 residues.

The CDR3 here is CASSLNSLNGIYGYTF. As DNA, the CDR3 is TGTGCCAGCAGCTTAAACAGCCTCAACGGCATTTATGGCTACACCTTC. This sequence joins TRBV5-6 and TRBJ1-2; D is unresolved. V shed 2 bases and J shed 5 bases, with 19 bases lying between them. The CDR3 totals 16 residues. Germline V gene sequence: CDR1 SGHDT, CDR2 YYEEEE. The whole variable domain, remainder taken from reference TRBV5-6 and TRBJ1-2, is DAGVTQSPTHLIKTRGQQVTLRCSPKSGHDTVSWYQQALGQGPQFIFQYYEEEERQRGNFPDRFSGHQFPNYSSELNVNALLLGDSALYLCASSLNSLNGIYGYTFGSGTRLTVV.

The rearrangement links TRBV7-2 to TRBJ2-1; TRBD2 matches at 7 bases. Germline V gene lookup returns CDR1 SGHTA and CDR2 FQGNSA. V was clipped by 5 bases and J by 10 bases; unmatched bases: 8. CDR3 length equals 13 residues. Here the CDR3 reads CASSAASGREQFF. In nucleotides, the CDR3 is TGTGCCAGCAGCGCCGCTAGCGGTAGGGAGCAGTTCTTC.

V and J are TRBV30 and TRBJ2-7; 12 bases match TRBD2. The trim removed 4 bases at V and 13 bases at J, leaving 11 bases unmatched. CDR1 and CDR2 from the germline V gene are GTSNPN and SVGIG (reference sequence). The CDR3 covers 13 residues. The CDR3 region is CAWTDGLAGLLYF. The CDR3 bases are TGTGCCTGGACAGACGGACTAGCGGGGCTTCTCTACTTC.